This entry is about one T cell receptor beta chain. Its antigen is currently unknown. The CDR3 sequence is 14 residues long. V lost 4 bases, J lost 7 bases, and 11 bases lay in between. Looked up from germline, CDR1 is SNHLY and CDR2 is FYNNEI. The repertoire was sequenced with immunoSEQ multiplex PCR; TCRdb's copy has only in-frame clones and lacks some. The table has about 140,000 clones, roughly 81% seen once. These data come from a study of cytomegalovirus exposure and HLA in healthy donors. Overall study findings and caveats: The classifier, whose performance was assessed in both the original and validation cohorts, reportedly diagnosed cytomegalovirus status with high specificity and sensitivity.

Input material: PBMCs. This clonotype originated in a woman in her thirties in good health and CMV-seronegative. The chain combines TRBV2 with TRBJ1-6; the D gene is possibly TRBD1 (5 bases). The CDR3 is CASSGPRGNSPLHF. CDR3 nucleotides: TGTGCCAGCAGTGGACCGCGGGGGAATTCACCCCTCCACTTT.